The rows below give T cell receptor beta chains drawn from one sample of a study of post-analysis software for immune sequencing data. TCRdb analysed the PCR reads with MiXCR anew, one entry per CDR3 protein. The sample consists of about 680,000 distinct CDR3 sequences, 59% of them appearing once. Sequenced input: blood. The receptors were gathered from a girl aged 2-15 years with multiple sclerosis. Both conserved end residues are part of each CDR3. The D gene is left open where the match is weak. For some rows the clone size is stated as once, few or many, or as a class when expanded; others skip it.

14	TRBV12-3/TRBV12-4	.	TRBJ1-4	TRBD1	TGTGCCAGCAACCCGGGACAGGGAGGTGAAAAACTGTTTTTT	CASNPGQGGEKLFF
15	TRBV2	.	TRBJ1-4	.	TGTGCCAGCAGGTCCCAGGGGTTGGGGGAAGAAAAACTGTTTTTT	CASRSQGLGEEKLFF
13	TRBV3-1	.	TRBJ2-7	TRBD1	TGTGCCAGCAGCCAAGTTACAGGGGTCGAGCAGTACTTC	CASSQVTGVEQYF
17	TRBV6-5	.	TRBJ1-5	.	TGTGCCAGCAGTTACTCGATTCCGATCTATAGCAATCAGCCCCAGCATTTT	CASSYSIPIYSNQPQHF
12	TRBV12-3/TRBV12-4	.	TRBJ2-4	.	TGTGCCAGCAGTTCCGGGGGAAACATTCAGTACTTC	CASSSGGNIQYF
16	TRBV4-3	.	TRBJ1-2	.	TGCGCCAGCAGCCACAGTCCGCGACAGGCAAGGAATGGCTACACCTTC	CASSHSPRQARNGYTF
15	TRBV4-3	.	TRBJ1-1	.	TGCGCCAGCAGCTACCTACAGGCCCGGAACACTGAAGCTTTCTTT	CASSYLQARNTEAFF
11	TRBV20-1	.	TRBJ2-7	.	TGCAGTGCTAGAGGCCAGGACGAGCAGTACTTC	CSARGQDEQYF
13	TRBV12-3/TRBV12-4	few	TRBJ1-1	TRBD1	TGTGCCAGCAGTTTAAGAGACAGGGGGGGAGCTTTCTTT	CASSLRDRGGAFF
18	TRBV6-1	.	TRBJ2-1	TRBD2	TGTGCCAGCACTGGGGGACTAGCGGGACTCCCCGCGCCACATGAGCAGTTCTTC	CASTGGLAGLPAPHEQFF
14	TRBV29-1	.	TRBJ1-4	.	TGCAGCGTGAGGCTCCAGTGGGCGGATGGGAAACTGTTTTTT	CSVRLQWADGKLFF
17	TRBV11-2	.	TRBJ1-1	TRBD1	TGTGCCAGCAGCTTAGGACAGGGGCGGATCATGAACACTGAAGCTTTCTTT	CASSLGQGRIMNTEAFF
16	TRBV4-1	.	TRBJ2-1	TRBD1	TGCGCCAGCAGCCAAGCACTGGGACAGGGTCTAAATGAGCAGTTCTTC	CASSQALGQGLNEQFF
13	TRBV29-1	few	TRBJ1-1	.	TGCAGCGTTGAAGCAGCAGGGGCGGATGAAGCTTTCTTT	CSVEAAGADEAFF
14	TRBV5-1	.	TRBJ2-5	.	TGCGCCAGCAGCCGGACGGTCGAACAAGAGACCCAGTACTTC	CASSRTVEQETQYF
14	TRBV5-1	few	TRBJ2-5	.	TGCGCCAGCAGCTTGTTCCCAGGGTCAGAGACCCAGTACTTC	CASSLFPGSETQYF
20	TRBV6-5	.	TRBJ2-6	TRBD2	TGTGCCAGCAGTTACCGTCATGGACTAGCGGACTACTCTGGGGCCAACGTCCTGACTTTC	CASSYRHGLADYSGANVLTF
15	TRBV7-8	few	TRBJ2-1	TRBD2	TGTGCCAGCAGCAAAATAAGCGGGAGGGAGGATGAGCAGTTCTTC	CASSKISGREDEQFF
12	TRBV29-1	.	TRBJ2-1	.	TGCAGCGTTGGCTGGGTTGGGCAGGAGCAGTTCTTC	CSVGWVGQEQFF
14	TRBV29-1	few	TRBJ1-2	.	TGCAGCGTGGCCGAAGGGGGGGCTAACTATGGCTACACCTTC	CSVAEGGANYGYTF
14	TRBV2	.	TRBJ2-1	.	TGTGCCAGCAGTGATAAGCGGAAACCCAATGAGCAGTTCTTC	CASSDKRKPNEQFF
13	TRBV7-8	.	TRBJ2-5	.	TGTGCCAGCAGTTACGCAGGGGGGGAGACCCAGTACTTC	CASSYAGGETQYF
14	TRBV29-1	.	TRBJ1-2	.	TGCAGCGTTGAATTTGGACCGACAGGCGATGGCTACACCTTC	CSVEFGPTGDGYTF
12	TRBV20-1	.	TRBJ2-5	.	TGCAGTGCTAGGCTCCATGGGGAGACCCAGTACTTC	CSARLHGETQYF
13	TRBV12-3/TRBV12-4	.	TRBJ1-2	.	TGTGCCAGCAGCCCAGACCGTACAGTTCGTAACACCTTC	CASSPDRTVRNTF
18	TRBV20-1	.	TRBJ2-7	TRBD1	TGCAATGCTAGCTTCTCCGGGACAGGGAAGGAGTGGCCCTACGAGCAGTACTTC	CNASFSGTGKEWPYEQYF
18	TRBV12-3/TRBV12-4	.	TRBJ2-5	TRBD2	TGTGCCAGCAGTCTCGGGACTAGCGGGGGGGCGTACCAAGAGACCCAGTACTTC	CASSLGTSGGAYQETQYF
15	TRBV12-3/TRBV12-4	.	TRBJ2-3	TRBD1	TGTGCCAGCAGTCCGGGACAGGGGGACACAGATACGCAGTATTTT	CASSPGQGDTDTQYF
16	TRBV5-1	few	TRBJ2-3	.	TGCGCCAGCAGCTCCTCAGGCCTAAACAGGGTGGATACGCAGTATTTT	CASSSSGLNRVDTQYF
15	TRBV11-2	.	TRBJ2-1	.	TGTGCCAGCAGCTTGCCCCCAGCCCAAACTTATGAGCAGTTCTTC	CASSLPPAQTYEQFF
15	TRBV20-1	.	TRBJ1-2	.	TGCAGTGCTAGGATTAGGCGGACTCACGCCTATGGCTACACCTTC	CSARIRRTHAYGYTF
14	TRBV20-1	few	TRBJ2-7	TRBD1	TGCAGTGCTAGCCCGGGACAGGGGAACTACGAGCAGTACTTC	CSASPGQGNYEQYF
11	TRBV20-1	once	TRBJ2-3	.	TGCAGTGCAGAGGAGGTAGATACGCAGTATTTT	CSAEEVDTQYF
15	TRBV20-1	.	TRBJ2-7	.	TGCAGTGCTAGAGAAAGTACCCACGGGGGCATCGAGCAGTACTTC	CSARESTHGGIEQYF
15	TRBV29-1	few	TRBJ2-1	.	TGCAGCGTTGAGGCAGGGCTGCGGGGTTACAATGAGCAGTTCTTC	CSVEAGLRGYNEQFF